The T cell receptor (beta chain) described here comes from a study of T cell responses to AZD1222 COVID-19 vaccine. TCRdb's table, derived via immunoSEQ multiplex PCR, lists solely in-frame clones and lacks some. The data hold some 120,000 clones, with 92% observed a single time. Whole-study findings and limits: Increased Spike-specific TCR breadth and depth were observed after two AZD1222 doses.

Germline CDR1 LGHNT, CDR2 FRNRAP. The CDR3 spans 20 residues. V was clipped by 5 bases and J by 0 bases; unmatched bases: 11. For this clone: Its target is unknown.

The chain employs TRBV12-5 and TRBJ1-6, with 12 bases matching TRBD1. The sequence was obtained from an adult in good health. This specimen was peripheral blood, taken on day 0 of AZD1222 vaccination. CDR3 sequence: CASGNPRDRGRSSYNSPLHF. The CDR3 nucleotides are TGTGCTAGTGGTAACCCCCGGGACAGGGGGCGGAGCTCCTATAATTCACCCCTCCACTTT.